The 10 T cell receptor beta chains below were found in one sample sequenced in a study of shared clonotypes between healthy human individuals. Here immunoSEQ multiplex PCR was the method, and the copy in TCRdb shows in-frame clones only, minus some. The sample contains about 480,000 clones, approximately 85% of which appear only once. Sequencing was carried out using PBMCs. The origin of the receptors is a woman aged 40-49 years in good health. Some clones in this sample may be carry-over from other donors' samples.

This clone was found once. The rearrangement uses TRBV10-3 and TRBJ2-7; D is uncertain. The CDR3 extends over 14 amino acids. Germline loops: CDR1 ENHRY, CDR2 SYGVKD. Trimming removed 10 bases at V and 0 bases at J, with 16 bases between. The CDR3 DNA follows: TGTGCCACCTTGGGTGGCCTAACCTCCTACGAGCAGTACTTC. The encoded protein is CATLGGLTSYEQYF.

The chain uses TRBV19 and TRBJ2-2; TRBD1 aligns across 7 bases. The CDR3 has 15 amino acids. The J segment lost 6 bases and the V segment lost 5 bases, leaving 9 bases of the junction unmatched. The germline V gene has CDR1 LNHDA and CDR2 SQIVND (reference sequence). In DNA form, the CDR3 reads TGTGCCAGTAGTTCCCCGACAGGGTGGGCCGGGGAGCTGTTTTTT. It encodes CASSSPTGWAGELFF.

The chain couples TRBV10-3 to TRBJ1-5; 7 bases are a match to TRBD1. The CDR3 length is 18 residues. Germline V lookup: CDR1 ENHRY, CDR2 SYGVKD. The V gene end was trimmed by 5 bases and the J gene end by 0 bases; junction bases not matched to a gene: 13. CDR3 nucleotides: TGTGCCATCAGTAACAGGGGTGGGACGAAATATAGCAATCAGCCCCAGCATTTT. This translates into CAISNRGGTKYSNQPQHF.

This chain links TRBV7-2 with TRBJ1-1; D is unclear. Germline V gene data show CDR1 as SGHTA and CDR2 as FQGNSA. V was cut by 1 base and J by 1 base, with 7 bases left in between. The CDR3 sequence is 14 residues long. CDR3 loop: CASSLGPSNTEAFF. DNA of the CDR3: TGTGCCAGCAGCTTAGGACCGTCGAACACTGAAGCTTTCTTT.

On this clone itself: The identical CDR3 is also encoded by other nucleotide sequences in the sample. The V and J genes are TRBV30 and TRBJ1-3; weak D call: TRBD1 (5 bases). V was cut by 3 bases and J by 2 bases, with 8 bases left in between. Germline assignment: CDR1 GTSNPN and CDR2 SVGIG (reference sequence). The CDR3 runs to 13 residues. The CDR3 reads CAWSQGAGNTIYF. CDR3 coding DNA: TGTGCCTGGAGCCAGGGCGCTGGAAACACCATATATTTT. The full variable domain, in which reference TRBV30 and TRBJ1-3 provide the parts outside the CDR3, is SQTIHQWPATLVQPVGSPLSLECTVEGTSNPNLYWYRQAAGRGLQLLFYSVGIGQISSEVPQNLSASRPQDRQFILSSKKLLLSDSGFYLCAWSQGAGNTIYFGEGSWLTVV.

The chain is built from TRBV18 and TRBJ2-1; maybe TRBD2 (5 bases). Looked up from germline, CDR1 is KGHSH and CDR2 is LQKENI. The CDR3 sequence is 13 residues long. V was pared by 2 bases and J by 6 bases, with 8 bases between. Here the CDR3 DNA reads TGTGCCAGCTCACCAACTAGTGGCAATGAGCAGTTCTTC. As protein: CASSPTSGNEQFF.

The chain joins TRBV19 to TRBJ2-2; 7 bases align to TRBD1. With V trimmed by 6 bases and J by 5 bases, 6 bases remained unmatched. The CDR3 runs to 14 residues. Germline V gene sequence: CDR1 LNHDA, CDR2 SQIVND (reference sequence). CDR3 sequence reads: CASRPIRGTGELFF. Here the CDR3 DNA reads TGTGCCAGTAGGCCGATCAGGGGGACCGGGGAGCTGTTTTTT.

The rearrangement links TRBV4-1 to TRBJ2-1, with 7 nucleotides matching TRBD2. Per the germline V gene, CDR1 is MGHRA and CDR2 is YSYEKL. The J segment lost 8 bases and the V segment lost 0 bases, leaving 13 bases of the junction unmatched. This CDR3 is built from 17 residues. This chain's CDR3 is CASSQEMGGRVGDEQFF. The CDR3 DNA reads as TGCGCCAGCAGCCAAGAGATGGGGGGGAGGGTTGGCGATGAGCAGTTCTTC.

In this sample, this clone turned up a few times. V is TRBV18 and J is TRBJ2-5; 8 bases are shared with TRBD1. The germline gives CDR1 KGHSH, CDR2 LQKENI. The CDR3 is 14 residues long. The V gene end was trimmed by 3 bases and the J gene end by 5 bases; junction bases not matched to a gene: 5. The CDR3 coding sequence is TGTGCCAGCTCACCGACAGGGGTCAGGGAGACCCAGTACTTC. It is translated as CASSPTGVRETQYF. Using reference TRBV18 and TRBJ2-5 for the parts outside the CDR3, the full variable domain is NAGVMQNPRHLVRRRGQEARLRCSPMKGHSHVYWYRQLPEEGLKFMVYLQKENIIDESGMPKERFSAEFPKEGPSILRIQQVVRGDSAAYFCASSPTGVRETQYFGPGTRLLVL.

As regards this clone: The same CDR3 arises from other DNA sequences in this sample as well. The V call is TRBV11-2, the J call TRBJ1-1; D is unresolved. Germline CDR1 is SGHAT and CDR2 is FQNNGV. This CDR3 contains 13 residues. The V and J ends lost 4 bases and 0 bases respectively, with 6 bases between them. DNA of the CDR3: TGTGCCAGCAGCTCTAATATGAACACTGAAGCTTTCTTT. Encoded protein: CASSSNMNTEAFF.